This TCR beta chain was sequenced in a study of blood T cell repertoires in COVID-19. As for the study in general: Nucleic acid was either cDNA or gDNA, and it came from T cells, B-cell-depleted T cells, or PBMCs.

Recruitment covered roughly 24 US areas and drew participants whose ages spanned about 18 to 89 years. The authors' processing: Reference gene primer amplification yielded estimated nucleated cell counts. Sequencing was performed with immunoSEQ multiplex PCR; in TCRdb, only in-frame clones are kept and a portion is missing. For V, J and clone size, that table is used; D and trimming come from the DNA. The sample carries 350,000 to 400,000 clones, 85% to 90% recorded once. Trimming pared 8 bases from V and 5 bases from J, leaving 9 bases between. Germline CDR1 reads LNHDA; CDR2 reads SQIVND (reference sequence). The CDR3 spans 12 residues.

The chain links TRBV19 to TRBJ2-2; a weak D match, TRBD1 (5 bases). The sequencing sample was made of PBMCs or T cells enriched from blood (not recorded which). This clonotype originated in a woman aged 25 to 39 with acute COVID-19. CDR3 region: CASGDRTGELFF. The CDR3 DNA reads TGTGCCAGTGGCGACAGAACCGGGGAGCTGTTTTTT.